A selection of T cell receptor beta chains follows, all from one sample in a study of blood T cell repertoires in COVID-19. Repertoires were generated with immunoSEQ multiplex PCR, while TCRdb's copy carries only in-frame clones and drops some. The data show hundreds of thousands of clones, roughly 85% seen once. Material for sequencing was PBMCs or T cells enriched from blood (not recorded which). All receptors come from a man aged 25-45 years who had recovered from COVID-19. Both conserved end residues are part of each CDR3. The order of the fields is D gene, clone size, V gene, J gene, CDR3 DNA, CDR3 protein. D genes are given only for firm matches. Some rows mark clone size as missing; the rest say once, few, many or name a class of expanded clone.

>TRBD2|NA|TRBV6-2/TRBV6-3|TRBJ2-1
TGTGCCAGCAGTTATTCCCCGCTAGCGGGGGTCTACAATGAGCAGTTCTTC
CASSYSPLAGVYNEQFF
>NA|once|TRBV19|TRBJ2-2
TGTGCCAGTAGTCCGCGTCCGGGAACCGGGGAGCTGTTTTTT
CASSPRPGTGELFF
>NA|NA|TRBV2|TRBJ1-2
TGTGCCAGCAGTGAAGGGGCAGTAACAAACTATGGCTACACCTTC
CASSEGAVTNYGYTF
>TRBD1|NA|TRBV7-2|TRBJ2-4
TGTGCCAGCAGCTTTAGACAGGGGTCGATCAACATTCAGTACTTC
CASSFRQGSINIQYF
>NA|NA|TRBV12-3/TRBV12-4|TRBJ1-2
TGTGCCAGCACTGAGGGAGTAAGCTATGGCTACACCTTC
CASTEGVSYGYTF
>NA|once|TRBV7-9|TRBJ1-3
TGTGCCAGCAGCCCGAACACGATATCTGGAAACACCATATATTTT
CASSPNTISGNTIYF
>TRBD1|few|TRBV25-1|TRBJ2-7
TGTGCCAGCAGTGTCCTACCGGGACAGGGAACCCACGAGCAGTACTTC
CASSVLPGQGTHEQYF
>TRBD1|NA|TRBV7-9|TRBJ1-5
TGTGCCAGCAGCCCACAGGGGGCTTACCAGCCCCAGCATTTT
CASSPQGAYQPQHF
>NA|NA|TRBV6-1|TRBJ2-4
TGTGCCAGCAGTGAGATGGCGGGGCAAAACATTCAGTACTTC
CASSEMAGQNIQYF
>NA|NA|TRBV7-2|TRBJ1-2
TGTGCCAGCAGCCGGGACATCGCTGGCTACACCTTC
CASSRDIAGYTF
>NA|NA|TRBV7-2|TRBJ1-1
TGTGCCAGCAGCTTAGTACGGGTGAACACTGAAGCTTTCTTT
CASSLVRVNTEAFF
>NA|NA|TRBV30|TRBJ2-7
TGTGCCTGGAGTATCGGGGGCGAGCAGTACTTC
CAWSIGGEQYF
>NA|NA|TRBV5-6|TRBJ2-7
TGTGCCAGCAGCTATGGCCGGGATTACCTCTACGAGCAGTACTTC
CASSYGRDYLYEQYF
>NA|NA|TRBV27|TRBJ2-7
TGTGCCAGCAGTACCTCCGGGACTTTCAACGAGCAGTACTTC
CASSTSGTFNEQYF
>NA|NA|TRBV20-1|TRBJ2-7
TGCAGTGCTAGTGATGGGGGCGAGGGATACTTC
CSASDGGEGYF
>NA|NA|TRBV3-1/TRBV3-2|TRBJ2-2
TGTGCCAGCAGCCAAGTTCGGGCGAACACCGGGGAGCTGTTTTTT
CASSQVRANTGELFF
>TRBD1|NA|TRBV30|TRBJ2-3
TGTGCCTGGACCGCAGGGGGCAGAGGTACGCAGTATTTT
CAWTAGGRGTQYF
>NA|few|TRBV5-6|TRBJ1-2
TGTGCCAGCAGCTCCGGACACATCTATGGCTACACCTTC
CASSSGHIYGYTF
>NA|NA|TRBV6-2/TRBV6-3|TRBJ1-3
TGTGCCAGCAGCAAAGACAGTGCCTCTGGAAACACCATATATTTT
CASSKDSASGNTIYF
>TRBD1|NA|TRBV5-1|TRBJ1-4
TGCGCCAGCAGCGCGGGACAGATGAGAAGAAAACTGTTTTTT
CASSAGQMRRKLFF
>TRBD1|NA|TRBV9|TRBJ1-2
TGTGCCAGCAGCACCGGGACAGGGGGCTCCGGCTATGGCTACACCTTC
CASSTGTGGSGYGYTF
>TRBD2|NA|TRBV12-3/TRBV12-4|TRBJ2-1
TGTGCCAGCAGCTTAGCGGGGGGGATTGAGCAGTTCTTC
CASSLAGGIEQFF
>TRBD2|NA|TRBV7-9|TRBJ2-2
TGTGCCAGCAGCTTACTAGCGGGGGGGATGAACACCGGGGAGCTGTTTTTT
CASSLLAGGMNTGELFF
>NA|NA|TRBV29-1|TRBJ2-1
TGCAGCGTTGGGAACGACTACGGAGAAAATGAGCAGTTCTTC
CSVGNDYGENEQFF
>TRBD1|NA|TRBV20-1|TRBJ1-1
TGCAGTGCGACCGGGACAGGGGAAGCTTTCTTT
CSATGTGEAFF
>NA|few|TRBV10-3|TRBJ1-1
TGTGCCATCAGTGAGTCCCCTAACACTGAAGCTTTCTTT
CAISESPNTEAFF
>NA|few|TRBV6-5|TRBJ1-2
TGTGCCAGCACCTCGCGCAGGACAACTAACTATGGCTACACCTTC
CASTSRRTTNYGYTF
>NA|NA|TRBV7-9|TRBJ1-5
TGTGCCAGCAGCTTCGGGGGTCCCGGACTTCATCAGCCCCAGCATTTT
CASSFGGPGLHQPQHF
>NA|NA|TRBV4-1|TRBJ2-7
TGCGCCAGCAGCCGGTCGGGTGGGGAGCAGTACTTC
CASSRSGGEQYF
>TRBD1|NA|TRBV7-2|TRBJ1-2
TGTGCCAGCAGCGGCCGGGCAGGGGGCAAGGACTATGGCTACACCTTC
CASSGRAGGKDYGYTF
>NA|NA|TRBV21-1|TRBJ2-7
TGTGCCAGCAGCTTTGACAGGGGGTTCTACGAGCAGTACTTC
CASSFDRGFYEQYF
>NA|NA|TRBV9|TRBJ1-1
TGTGCCAGCAGCGTGAGCGCGAACACTGAAGCTTTCTTT
CASSVSANTEAFF
>TRBD1|NA|TRBV18|TRBJ1-3
TGTGCCAGCTCACCCGGACAGGGCTTGGGAAACACCATATATTTT
CASSPGQGLGNTIYF
>TRBD1|once|TRBV7-8|TRBJ1-1
TGTGCCAGCAGCTTAGCCCGGGACAGGGGGTTTGCCACTGAAGCTTTCTTT
CASSLARDRGFATEAFF
>NA|NA|TRBV9|TRBJ2-3
TGTGCCAGCAGCGTAGTGGGCAGTAGCACAGATACGCAGTATTTT
CASSVVGSSTDTQYF
>TRBD2|NA|TRBV7-2|TRBJ2-1
TGTGCCAGCAGCTTAGTTTATAGCGGGGGGGCACAGTACAATGAGCAGTTCTTC
CASSLVYSGGAQYNEQFF
>NA|NA|TRBV7-9|TRBJ1-4
TGTGCCAGCAGCTTTGGTCGATACGGGGGAAAGGCCAGTGAAAAACTGTTTTTT
CASSFGRYGGKASEKLFF
>NA|once|TRBV6-5|TRBJ2-5
TGTGCCAGCCTCCCCGGACGCGGGGCCCAAGAGACCCAGTACTTC
CASLPGRGAQETQYF
>NA|NA|TRBV9|TRBJ1-2
TGTGCCAGCAGCGAGAGGGCAAGGGAGGGCTACACCTTC
CASSERAREGYTF
>TRBD1|NA|TRBV2|TRBJ1-6
TGTGCCAGTCCGGGACAGGGCCCAAATTCACCCCTCCACTTT
CASPGQGPNSPLHF
>NA|few|TRBV7-3|TRBJ2-7
TGTGCCAGCAGCTGGGGGACTGCCCCCTACGAGCAGTACTTC
CASSWGTAPYEQYF
>TRBD1|NA|TRBV9|TRBJ2-2
TGTGCCAGCAGCGTAGCTATACAGGGGGCCACAACCGGGGAGCTGTTTTTT
CASSVAIQGATTGELFF
>NA|NA|TRBV3-1/TRBV3-2|TRBJ2-7
TGTGCCAGCAGCCAAGGAGGCTCAGGGAACGAGCAGTACTTC
CASSQGGSGNEQYF
>NA|NA|TRBV2|TRBJ1-2
TGTGCCACCTCACAGGGCGGTGGCTACACCTTC
CATSQGGGYTF
>TRBD1|NA|TRBV6-1|TRBJ2-2
TGTGCCAGCAGTGAAGCGTCAGGGGGCGCGATTGGGGAGCTGTTTTTT
CASSEASGGAIGELFF
>TRBD2|NA|TRBV11-2|TRBJ2-7
TGTGCCAGCAGCTTAGGGACTAGCGTATCCGAGCAGTACTTC
CASSLGTSVSEQYF
>NA|few|TRBV18|TRBJ2-5
TGTGCCAGCTCACCAGGCTGGCAAGAGACCCAGTACTTC
CASSPGWQETQYF
>TRBD1|NA|TRBV5-6|TRBJ1-1
TGTGCCAGCAGCGCCACAGGGGGGGCCACTGAAGCTTTCTTT
CASSATGGATEAFF
>NA|NA|TRBV2|TRBJ1-4
TGTGCCAGCATCCCGGCCGGGATCCTAGGGGAAAAACTGTTTTTT
CASIPAGILGEKLFF
>NA|NA|TRBV2|TRBJ1-2
TGTGCCACCAGGACGAGGGGCTACACCTTC
CATRTRGYTF
>TRBD1|NA|TRBV2|TRBJ2-2
TGTGCCAGCAGTGAAACGACAGGGGCCACCGGGGAGCTGTTTTTT
CASSETTGATGELFF
>NA|NA|TRBV18|TRBJ2-7
TGTGCCAGCTCACTGAGCTCCTCCTACGAGCAGTACTTC
CASSLSSSYEQYF
>TRBD1|NA|TRBV10-1|TRBJ2-3
TGCGCCAGCGGGACAGGGGAGAACACAGATACGCAGTATTTT
CASGTGENTDTQYF
>TRBD1|NA|TRBV4-2|TRBJ1-2
TGTGCCAGCAGCCTCCAGACAGGGAAGACCTATGGCTACACCTTC
CASSLQTGKTYGYTF
>NA|NA|TRBV9|TRBJ1-1
TGTGCCAGCAGCGTAGAGGGACACCCTAGGACTGAAGCTTTCTTT
CASSVEGHPRTEAFF
>TRBD1|many|TRBV18|TRBJ1-4
TGTGCCAGCTCCCCAGGGGGCGCGGGTGAAAAACTGTTTTTT
CASSPGGAGEKLFF
>NA|NA|TRBV7-9|TRBJ2-1
TGTGCCAGCTCTGGGACTGTCAATGAGCAGTTCTTC
CASSGTVNEQFF